A selection of T cell receptor beta chains follows, all from one sample in a study of vaccination and CD4 T cells after COVID-19. These receptors' antigens are unknown. TCRdb passed the PCR reads through MiXCR, listing each CDR3 protein once. This sample yields roughly 15,000 distinct CDR3 sequences, of which roughly 74% are seen a single time; 8% to 10% belongs to the top ten. The sample here was CD4+ T cells from blood, cultured in vitro, taken after SARS-CoV-2 vaccination. The source of these receptors is a human donor who received a COVID-19 vaccine. Each CDR3 is given with its conserved first and last residue. Fields, in order: V gene, J gene, D gene, clone size, CDR3 DNA, CDR3 protein. D genes are given only for firm matches. The listing skips clone size in some rows; elsewhere it reads once, few, many or a size class.

TRBV2	TRBJ2-1	-	-	TGTGCCAGCAGTGCCCAGCTATACAATGAGCAGTTCTTC	CASSAQLYNEQFF
TRBV20-1	TRBJ2-1	-	-	TGCAGTGCTAGTGCCGACAATGAGCAGTTCTTC	CSASADNEQFF
TRBV2	TRBJ1-5	-	-	TGTGCCAGCAGTGATGGCAGCAATCAGCCCCAGCATTTT	CASSDGSNQPQHF
TRBV7-6	TRBJ1-1	TRBD1	-	TGTGCCAGCAGCCCCCGGACAGGGCTGAACACTGAAGCTTTCTTT	CASSPRTGLNTEAFF
TRBV7-2	TRBJ2-3	-	few	TGTGCCAGCAGCCAACTAGGGACCACAGATACGCAGTATTTT	CASSQLGTTDTQYF
TRBV5-4	TRBJ2-5	TRBD2	-	TGTGCCAGCAGCCCCACTAGCGGGGGGGAATCAGGGACCCAGTACTTC	CASSPTSGGESGTQYF
TRBV11-3	TRBJ2-5	TRBD2	few	TGTGCCAGCAGCTTAGGGGCTAGCGGGCGACAAGAGACCCAGTACTTC	CASSLGASGRQETQYF
TRBV20-1	TRBJ1-1	-	-	TGCAGTGCTAGAGTTGACAGCATGAACACTGAAGCTTTCTTT	CSARVDSMNTEAFF
TRBV20-1	TRBJ1-4	-	-	TGCAGTGCTAGATGGGGTAATGGTAATGAAAAACTGTTTTTT	CSARWGNGNEKLFF
TRBV20-1	TRBJ2-5	-	few	TGCAGTGCTAGATTACAGGGGAGGCCCGAGACCCAGTACTTC	CSARLQGRPETQYF
TRBV12-3/TRBV12-4	TRBJ1-2	-	-	TGTGCCAGCAGTGCCGGCGGCTACACCTTC	CASSAGGYTF
TRBV5-4	TRBJ1-2	TRBD1	-	TGTGCCAGCAGCGCCACCGGGACAGGGGTACATGGCTACACCTTC	CASSATGTGVHGYTF
TRBV18	TRBJ2-1	TRBD2	-	TGTGCCAGCTCACCACAGATAGCGGGGTCGTACAATGAGCAGTTCTTC	CASSPQIAGSYNEQFF
TRBV10-1	TRBJ1-1	-	-	TGCGCCAGCAGTGCGCAGCTTTTTATGAACACTGAAGCTTTCTTT	CASSAQLFMNTEAFF
TRBV27	TRBJ1-5	-	-	TGTGCCACGCTCAGGGGCCACAATCAGCCCCAGCATTTT	CATLRGHNQPQHF
TRBV15	TRBJ2-1	TRBD2	-	TGTGCCACCAGCAGAGTCCGGGGGGGGTACAATGAGCAGTTCTTC	CATSRVRGGYNEQFF
TRBV9	TRBJ1-3	-	-	TGTGCCAGCAGCGTTGGGGCAACTGGAAACACCATATATTTT	CASSVGATGNTIYF
TRBV30	TRBJ1-3	-	-	TGTGCCTGGAGTGTATCTGCTGGATCCTCTGGAAACACCATATATTTT	CAWSVSAGSSGNTIYF
TRBV5-7	TRBJ2-5	-	-	TGTGCCAGCAGCTTGGCGAGAAAGCAAGAGACCCAGTACTTC	CASSLARKQETQYF
TRBV12-3/TRBV12-4	TRBJ1-2	TRBD1	-	TGTGCCAGCAGTTTAACAGGGGGCGGGAGCTATGGCTACACCTTC	CASSLTGGGSYGYTF
TRBV30	TRBJ2-2	-	-	TGTGCCTGGAGTGTACTATCGAACACCGGGGAGCTGTTTTTT	CAWSVLSNTGELFF
TRBV19	TRBJ1-2	-	-	TGTGCCAGTAGTATACGTACCGGTTTAAGAGCTGGCTACACCTTC	CASSIRTGLRAGYTF
TRBV2	TRBJ2-1	TRBD1	-	TGTGCCAGCCTGGAGGACAGGGGGTACAATGAGCAGTTCTTC	CASLEDRGYNEQFF
TRBV7-7	TRBJ2-2	-	-	TGTGCCAGCAGCTTAGGTCGAGCCACCGGGGAGCTGTTTTTT	CASSLGRATGELFF
TRBV29-1	TRBJ1-1	-	once	TGCAGCGGTAGACGGCCGAACACTGAAGCTTTCTTT	CSGRRPNTEAFF
TRBV10-3	TRBJ2-2	-	-	TGTGCCATCAGTGAAGGGCGGGGGCCGAACACCGGGGAGCTGTTTTTT	CAISEGRGPNTGELFF
TRBV7-9	TRBJ1-2	-	few	TGTGCCAGCAGCTTTTCGGGTGGCTACACCTTC	CASSFSGGYTF
TRBV27	TRBJ1-6	-	-	TGTGCCAGCAGCAGGGACTCCTTACATAATTCACCCCTCCACTTT	CASSRDSLHNSPLHF
TRBV7-9	TRBJ1-5	-	-	TGTGCCAGCAGCCCAGGCCGGTTGGCGGAGAAAAATAGCAATCAGCCCCAGCATTTT	CASSPGRLAEKNSNQPQHF
TRBV6-1	TRBJ1-2	-	-	TGTGCCAGCAGCCCCGGGACCTCGAAAGGCTACACCTTC	CASSPGTSKGYTF
TRBV6-5	TRBJ2-1	TRBD2	-	TGTGCCAGCAGTTCGGTAGCGGGGGACAATGAGCAGTTCTTC	CASSSVAGDNEQFF
TRBV9	TRBJ2-3	-	-	TGTGCCAGCAGCGTAGCCTCAGGGGATACGCAGTATTTT	CASSVASGDTQYF
TRBV6-5	TRBJ2-2	TRBD2	-	TGTGCCAGCAGTTACTCGTGGTCTAGCGGGAACACCGGGGAGCTGTTTTTT	CASSYSWSSGNTGELFF
TRBV7-2	TRBJ2-5	TRBD1	once	TGTGCCAGCAACCATACCCCAGGGGGTGACCAAGAGACCCAGTACTTC	CASNHTPGGDQETQYF
TRBV20-1	TRBJ1-2	TRBD1	once	TGCAGTGCTAGTGAAAACAGGGGGCGAGGTGGCTACACCTTC	CSASENRGRGGYTF
TRBV20-1	TRBJ1-5	TRBD1	-	TGCAGTGCTCCCTTAGGAGGGGGCTGGAATCAGCCCCAGCATTTT	CSAPLGGGWNQPQHF
TRBV6-1	TRBJ2-2	-	-	TGTGCCAGCAGTTACGGCCCCCAGGAGTCCGGGGAGCTGTTTTTT	CASSYGPQESGELFF
TRBV12-3/TRBV12-4	TRBJ1-1	TRBD1	-	TGTGCCAGCACAGAGGACAGGGTGAACACTGAAGCTTTCTTT	CASTEDRVNTEAFF
TRBV5-1	TRBJ1-1	TRBD1	-	TGCGCCAGCAGCCCTTCGACGACAGGGGAGACTGAAGCTTTCTTT	CASSPSTTGETEAFF
TRBV6-1	TRBJ1-2	-	few	TGTGCCAGCACTGCCCGGAGGGCCCTCTATGGCTACACCTTC	CASTARRALYGYTF
TRBV5-1	TRBJ2-5	TRBD2	-	TGCGCCAGCAGCTTGGATTTTAGCGGGGGGGTCCAAGAGACCCAGTACTTC	CASSLDFSGGVQETQYF
TRBV27	TRBJ2-7	-	-	TGTGCCAGCAGTCCCAGATTGATGGGGGGGGCGACCTTCGTCGAGCAGTACTTC	CASSPRLMGGATFVEQYF
TRBV25-1	TRBJ2-3	-	-	TGTGCCAGCAGTGAAGGAGCAGGACGGCTTGCGGATACGCAGTATTTT	CASSEGAGRLADTQYF
TRBV19	TRBJ2-2	TRBD1	-	TGTGCCAGTAGGGGGACAGGGAACACCGGGGAGCTGTTTTTT	CASRGTGNTGELFF
TRBV10-3	TRBJ2-3	TRBD2	-	TGTGCCATCAGCTCAACTAGCGGGGGGCGCGCAGATACGCAGTATTTT	CAISSTSGGRADTQYF
TRBV6-1	TRBJ1-6	TRBD1	-	TGTGCCAGCAGATCGTGGACAGGGGCCAATTCACCCCTCCACTTT	CASRSWTGANSPLHF
TRBV5-4	TRBJ2-3	TRBD2	few	TGTGCCAGCAGCTATGTAGCGGGGGGGGACACAGATACGCAGTATTTT	CASSYVAGGDTDTQYF
TRBV7-2	TRBJ1-2	-	-	TGTGCCAGCAGCTTAGACCCCGGGGGCCTGCGCTATGGCTACACCTTC	CASSLDPGGLRYGYTF